This T cell receptor (beta chain) derives from a study of Ad26.COV2.S vaccination and SARS-CoV-2 variants. Study-wide background: Into the muscle, Ad26.COV2.S was dosed once or twice, 56 days apart. Study-level points and caveats: After vaccination, substantial breadth of spike-specific CD8+ and CD4+ responses was reported.

The treatment denotes: approximately 18 received Ad26.COV2.S at low or high dose, single or two shots; a few received placebo; per-sample allocation not given. Specimen acquisition occurred on day 63 following the initial vaccine or placebo injection. This person who donated was an adult of 18-55 years in Boston. Expressing Wuhan-strain SARS-CoV-2 spike, an Ad26 vector served as the vaccine. The table came from immunoSEQ multiplex PCR; TCRdb's copy has only in-frame clones and leaves some out. The table has about 450,000 clones, roughly 89% seen once. Comments on this clone: Its cognate antigen is unknown.

The material sequenced was peripheral blood, taken in a trial of Ad26.COV2.S vaccine versus placebo. This sequence was found in a person aged 18-60 years who received the Ad26.COV2.S COVID-19 vaccine or a placebo.

CDR3 coding DNA: TGCAGTGCTAGTCTACTAGCGGATTCCACAGATACGCAGTATTTT. It codes for CSASLLADSTDTQYF. The J gene is TRBJ2-3, the V gene TRBV20-1, with TRBD2 identical over 8 bases. The CDR3 runs to 15 residues. CDR1 is DFQATT, CDR2 SNEGSKA, per germline (reference sequence). V shed 3 bases, J shed 2 bases, and the junction held 7 bases outside the gene matches.